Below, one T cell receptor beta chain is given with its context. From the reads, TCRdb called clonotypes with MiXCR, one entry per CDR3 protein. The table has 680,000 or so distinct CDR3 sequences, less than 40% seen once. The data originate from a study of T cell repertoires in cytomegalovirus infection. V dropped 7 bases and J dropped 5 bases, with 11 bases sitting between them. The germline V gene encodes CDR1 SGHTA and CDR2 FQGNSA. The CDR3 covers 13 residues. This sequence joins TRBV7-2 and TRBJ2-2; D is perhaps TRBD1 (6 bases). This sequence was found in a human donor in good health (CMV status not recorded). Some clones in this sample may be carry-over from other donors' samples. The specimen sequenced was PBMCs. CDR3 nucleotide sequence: TGTGCCAGCACCCGGACAGAAACCGGGGAGCTGTTTTTT. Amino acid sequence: CASTRTETGELFF.